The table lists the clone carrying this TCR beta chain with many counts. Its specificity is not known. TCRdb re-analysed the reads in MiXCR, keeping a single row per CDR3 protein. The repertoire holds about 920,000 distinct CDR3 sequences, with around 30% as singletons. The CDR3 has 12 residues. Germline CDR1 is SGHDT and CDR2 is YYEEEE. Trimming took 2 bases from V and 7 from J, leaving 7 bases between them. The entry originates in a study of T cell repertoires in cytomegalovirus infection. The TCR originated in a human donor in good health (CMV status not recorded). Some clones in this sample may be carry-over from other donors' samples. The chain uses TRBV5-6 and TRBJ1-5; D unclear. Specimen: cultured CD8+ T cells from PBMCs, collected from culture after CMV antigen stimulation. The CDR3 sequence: CASSLQGQPQHF. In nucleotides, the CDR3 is TGTGCCAGCAGCTTACAAGGCCAGCCCCAGCATTTT.